The 8 T cell receptor beta chains listed next were all sequenced from one sample in a study of blood T cell repertoires in COVID-19. Assay used: immunoSEQ multiplex PCR; TCRdb lists only in-frame clones, some missing. The data contain about 220,000 clones, 80% to 85% of them singletons. Sequencing used peripheral blood. Source of these receptors: a woman in her seventies with COVID-19, enrolled during active disease.

This chain joins TRBV21-1 and TRBJ2-5; the table's D call, TRBD2, was not checked against the DNA. TRBV21-1 is given as a pseudogene. This CDR3 has 16 residues. The CDR3 DNA follows: TGTGCCAGCAGCGAGACTAGTAAGAGGTACCAAGAGACCCAGTACTTC. Residues: CASSETSKRYQETQYF.

The chain uses TRBV4-3 and TRBJ1-5, with TRBD1 as a possible D gene (6 bases). The V end lost 0 bases, the J end lost 4 bases, and 10 bases lay between the germline ends. Germline V gene data show CDR1 as LGHNA and CDR2 as YSLEER. The CDR3 consists of 15 residues. The CDR3 protein is CASSQEPDSNQPQHF. In nucleotides, the CDR3 is TGCGCCAGCAGCCAAGAGCCGGACAGTAATCAGCCCCAGCATTTT.

This clone is a singleton in its sample. The rearrangement joins TRBV5-1 to TRBJ2-5; 7 nucleotides align to TRBD2. There are 17 residues in the CDR3. The germline V gene encodes CDR1 SGHRS and CDR2 YFSETQ. Trimming cost V 2 bases and J 4 bases; bases outside gene matches: 14. The CDR3 nucleotides read TGCGCCAGCAGCTTCCGGCCGAGGAGCGGGACTGTAGAGACCCAGTACTTC. It specifies CASSFRPRSGTVETQYF.

V gene TRBV7-2 combines with J gene TRBJ2-5, with 9 bases lining up with TRBD2. V lost 1 base to trimming and J lost 5 bases; unmatched junction nucleotides: 5. The CDR3 is 15 amino acids. Per germline, CDR1 SGHTA and CDR2 FQGNSA. CDR3: CASSLVAGEWETQYF. In nucleotides, the CDR3 is TGTGCCAGCAGCTTAGTAGCGGGGGAGTGGGAGACCCAGTACTTC.

The chain combines TRBV12-5 with TRBJ1-2; 8 nucleotides line up with TRBD1. The CDR3 extends over 16 amino acids. The germline gives CDR1 LGHNT, CDR2 FRNRAP. Unmatched junction bases numbered 8, after V lost 1 base and J lost 4 bases. The CDR3 here is CASGLGQGLGAYGYTF. As DNA, the CDR3 is TGTGCTAGTGGTTTGGGACAGGGGCTTGGGGCCTATGGCTACACCTTC.

The chain recombines TRBV20-1 with TRBJ2-1; 7 bases match TRBD2. Germline V lookup: CDR1 DFQATT, CDR2 SNEGSKA (reference sequence). The CDR3 spans 13 residues. V lost 3 bases and J lost 9; bases outside the gene matches: 8. CDR3 region: CSASLTGGGEQFF. CDR3 coding DNA: TGCAGTGCTAGTTTAACGGGAGGTGGTGAGCAGTTCTTC.

The chain has TRBV28 and TRBJ1-5; D might be TRBD1 (5 bases). The CDR3 is 11 residues long. V lost 9 bases to trimming and J lost 9 bases, with 12 bases between them. Germline-derived CDR1 and CDR2 are MDHEN and SYDVKM. The CDR3 region has the DNA TGTGCCAGTGACCCTGACAGGCCCCAGCATTTT. This translates into CASDPDRPQHF.

The rearrangement joins TRBV5-1 to TRBJ2-2; D possibly corresponds to TRBD2 (7 bases). The CDR3 contains 15 residues. Trimming removed 5 bases at V and 2 bases at J, with 13 bases between. CDR1 is SGHRS and CDR2 is YFSETQ in the germline V gene. CDR3 nucleotide sequence: TGCGCCAGCAGTAGTCGGGGGGCAAACACCGGGGAGCTGTTTTTT. This gives the protein CASSSRGANTGELFF.